The clone carrying this TCR beta chain was found a few times. The antigen is unknown. Naive CD4+ cells were CD45RA-selected; the remaining cells were memory. This sample is part of a study of shared clonotypes between healthy human individuals. General study findings and limits: The diversity represented, both genetic and in exposure history, was limited by few donors.

J lost 8 bases, V lost 4 bases, and 4 bases had no gene match. This CDR3 region has 13 residues. The germline CDR1 and CDR2 sequences are KGHSH and LQKENI. The method was immunoSEQ multiplex PCR; TCRdb's version includes in-frame clones alone and lacks a portion of them. The data show about 2.4 million clones, 80% to 95% seen once. This TCR derives from a man between 18 and 35 years old in good health. Some clones in this sample may be carry-over from other donors' samples. V gene TRBV18 combines with J gene TRBJ1-4, with TRBD1 identical over 7 bases. Sequencing used naive CD4+ T cells from PBMCs. Subset denoted: CD45RA+ positively selected. The CDR3 DNA is TGTGCCAGCTCACGCGGGACAGAGGAAAAACTGTTTTTT. It translates to CASSRGTEEKLFF. Variable domain in full (rest from reference TRBV18 and TRBJ1-4): NAGVMQNPRHLVRRRGQEARLRCSPMKGHSHVYWYRQLPEEGLKFMVYLQKENIIDESGMPKERFSAEFPKEGPSILRIQQVVRGDSAAYFCASSRGTEEKLFFGSGTQLSVL.